This T cell receptor (beta chain) stems from a study of T cell responses to AZD1222 COVID-19 vaccine. Study results and caveats: The peak T cell response came first, and repertoires were sampled only after it.

Here immunoSEQ multiplex PCR was the method, and the copy in TCRdb shows in-frame clones only, minus some. This repertoire shows about 97,000 clones, around nine tenths found once; its top ten account for 7.5%. For this clone: Its antigen is undetermined.

The CDR3 totals 15 residues. This clonotype originated in an adult in good health. Material: peripheral blood, obtained on day 0 of AZD1222 vaccination. V gene TRBV12-1 combines with J gene TRBJ2-1. TRBV12-1 represents a pseudogene. For the CDR3, the DNA is TGTGCCAGCAGCTTTGGGGCGGATACCTACAATGAGCAGTTCTTC. Its protein product is CASSFGADTYNEQFF.